Following are 13 T cell receptor beta chains from one sample sequenced in a study of T-cell memory formation after mild COVID-19. MiXCR was run by TCRdb on the 5' RACE reads, yielding one entry per CDR3 protein. The sample holds 120,000 to 150,000 distinct CDR3 sequences, over 6% seen once. Sample: PBMCs or a T cell subset sorted from them (not recorded which). The receptors come from an adult woman who had mild COVID-19 (a few samples of this study predate the infection). Cell type and time point are not known.

In its sample, this clonotype was seen many times. This chain uses TRBV7-3 with TRBJ1-6; a possible D gene is TRBD1 (6 bases). This CDR3 is built from 13 residues. Trimming removed 4 bases at V and 13 bases at J, with 14 bases between. CDR1 and CDR2 from the germline V gene are SGHTA and FQGTGA. CDR3 coding DNA: TGTGCCAGCAGCTCCACAGGGCGTTCCCCCCTCCACTTT. Translating gives CASSSTGRSPLHF.

This clonotype showed up many times. The chain couples TRBV6-2 or TRBV6-3 to TRBJ1-2; 8 bases align to TRBD1. The CDR3 consists of 14 residues. V dropped 6 bases and J dropped 1; count of bases not matched to a gene: 4. Germline V CDR1 and CDR2: MNHEY, SVGEGT. CDR3 in amino acids: CASRQGVGNYGYTF. CDR3 in DNA: TGTGCCAGCAGACAGGGGGTCGGTAACTATGGCTACACCTTC.

This clonotype has only a few counts. The CDR3 sequence is CASSVGAPRARDEQFF. Written as DNA, the CDR3 is TGTGCCAGCAGCGTAGGAGCACCCCGGGCCCGAGATGAGCAGTTCTTC. The chain couples TRBV9 to TRBJ2-1; D remains ambiguous. The V end was cut by 0 bases, the J end by 8 bases, with 18 bases between. Germline V gene lookup returns CDR1 SGDLS and CDR2 YYNGEE. CDR3 length: 16 residues.

There are many counts of this clonotype. The chain recombines TRBV20-1 with TRBJ2-5; D is perhaps TRBD2 (7 bases). The CDR3 length is 13 residues. The germline V gene has CDR1 DFQATT and CDR2 SNEGSKA (reference sequence). V was trimmed by 6 bases and J by 1 base, leaving 12 bases between them. CDR3 coding DNA: TGCAGTGCGCCCCGGGGGGCCCAAGAGACCCAGTACTTC. This sequence encodes CSAPRGAQETQYF.

This clonotype was observed at least ten times. The chain links TRBV27 to TRBJ1-2; 7 positions agree with TRBD1. CDR3 length: 14 amino acids. Germline CDR1 MNHEY, CDR2 SMNVEV (reference sequence). V lost 6 bases and J lost 10; bases outside the gene matches: 14. The chain's CDR3 is CASSPTRTGRHYTF. DNA for the CDR3: TGTGCCAGCAGCCCAACCCGGACAGGCAGACACTACACCTTC.

The V and J genes are TRBV3-1 and TRBJ2-1; D perhaps matches TRBD2 (5 bases). V lost 7 bases and J lost 5, with 18 bases in between. The V gene's germline CDR1 is LGHDT and CDR2 YNNKEL (reference sequence). The CDR3 is 15 residues long. DNA of the CDR3: TGTGCCAGCACCCCGGGGTACCTGAAAGACAATGAGCAGTTCTTC. Translated, it gives CASTPGYLKDNEQFF.

A few counts support this clonotype. The chain uses TRBV7-2 and TRBJ2-2; 8 nucleotides align to TRBD2. This CDR3 has 14 residues. Germline V gene lookup returns CDR1 SGHTA and CDR2 FQGNSA. Germline trimming cut 10 bases from V and 7 bases from J; bases unmatched to any gene: 11. The CDR3 sequence: CANQQSGSVGELFF. Written as DNA, the CDR3 is TGTGCCAATCAGCAAAGCGGGAGTGTCGGGGAGCTGTTTTTT.

The CDR3 region is CASSGKPGDYGYTF. The CDR3 region has the DNA TGTGCCAGCAGCGGGAAACCAGGGGACTATGGCTACACCTTC. V and J are TRBV14 and TRBJ1-2, with D possibly matching TRBD1 (6 bases). Trimming removed 5 bases from V and 3 bases from J, with 13 bases in between. The CDR3 consists of 14 residues. Germline CDR1 reads SGHDN; CDR2 reads FVKESK.

The V call is TRBV27, the J call TRBJ2-3; D unclear. The CDR3 covers 14 residues. V was pared by 6 bases and J by 0 bases, with 10 bases between. Germline V gene lookup returns CDR1 MNHEY and CDR2 SMNVEV (reference sequence). The CDR3: CASRRTASTDTQYF. The CDR3 DNA reads as TGTGCCAGCAGACGGACGGCTAGCACAGATACGCAGTATTTT.

This clonotype was found many times. The chain is built from TRBV5-1 and TRBJ2-2; 8 nucleotides line up with TRBD1. Germline trimming cut 4 bases from V and 1 base from J; bases unmatched to any gene: 3. The germline V gene has CDR1 SGHRS and CDR2 YFSETQ. This CDR3 region has 15 residues. The CDR3 nucleotides read TGCGCCAGCAGCCAAGGACAGGGGAACACCGGGGAGCTGTTTTTT. Amino acid sequence: CASSQGQGNTGELFF.

The V call is TRBV18, the J call TRBJ2-3; perhaps D is TRBD1 or TRBD2 (5 bases each). The V gene's germline CDR1 is KGHSH and CDR2 LQKENI. This CDR3 is built from 14 residues. Trimming left V 5 bases short and J 2 bases short, with 11 bases between. The CDR3 loop reads CASSSGRTTDTQYF. The DNA for the CDR3 is TGTGCCAGCTCATCGGGACGTACCACAGATACGCAGTATTTT.

This clonotype was seen repeatedly, ten times or more. The chain uses TRBV7-9 and TRBJ2-3; 7 bases are shared with TRBD1. CDR1 and CDR2 (germline): SEHNR, FQNEAQ (reference sequence). This CDR3 region has 17 residues. Trimming cost V 2 bases and J 2 bases; bases outside gene matches: 10. CDR3: CASSLSSGTAFTDTQYF. In DNA, the CDR3 is TGTGCCAGCAGCTTATCGTCAGGGACAGCTTTCACAGATACGCAGTATTTT.

The sample holds many counts of this clonotype. CDR3 amino acids: CATSSSRTSGIYNEQFF. CDR3 bases: TGTGCCACCAGCAGCTCTCGGACTAGCGGGATCTACAATGAGCAGTTCTTC. The chain recombines TRBV15 with TRBJ2-1, with 12 bases matching TRBD2. The CDR3 is 17 residues long. CDR1 LNHNV and CDR2 YYDKDF come from the germline V gene (reference sequence). Trimming cost V 3 bases and J 3 bases; bases outside gene matches: 6.